A selection of T cell receptor beta chains follows, all from one sample in a study of T cell changes during pregnancy in multiple sclerosis. TCRdb keeps only in-frame clones here, not all; method: immunoSEQ multiplex PCR. The sample contains tens of thousands of clones, approximately 94% of which appear only once. The sample here was peripheral blood, taken in the third trimester of pregnancy. These receptor sequences come from a female donor with multiple sclerosis, enrolled in a pregnancy study. The CDR3 runs from the conserved cysteine through the conserved F or W. The D gene is left open where the match is weak. The size field is filled for only some rows; it gives once, few, many or a size class.

j_gene: TRBJ1-4
abundance: .
d_gene: .
v_gene: TRBV28
CDR3aa: CASRPYRVSGEKLFF
CDR3nt: TGTGCCAGCAGACCATACAGGGTATCAGGGGAAAAACTGTTTTTT

j_gene: TRBJ2-1
abundance: .
d_gene: .
v_gene: TRBV4-2
CDR3aa: CASSQAEGEQFF
CDR3nt: TGTGCCAGCAGCCAAGCAGAGGGTGAGCAGTTCTTC

j_gene: TRBJ2-5
abundance: .
d_gene: .
v_gene: TRBV21-1
CDR3aa: CASSTPPDFQETQYF
CDR3nt: TGTGCCAGCAGCACACCACCAGACTTTCAAGAGACCCAGTACTTC

j_gene: TRBJ2-2
abundance: .
d_gene: .
v_gene: TRBV6-5
CDR3aa: CASSSDSRLGELFF
CDR3nt: TGTGCCAGCAGTTCTGATAGTAGACTGGGGGAGCTGTTTTTT

j_gene: TRBJ2-5
abundance: .
d_gene: TRBD1
v_gene: TRBV5-1
CDR3aa: CASRQGPQETQYF
CDR3nt: TGCGCCAGCCGACAGGGCCCCCAAGAGACCCAGTACTTC

j_gene: TRBJ2-2
abundance: .
d_gene: .
v_gene: TRBV7-6
CDR3aa: CASIPFAGSNTGELFF
CDR3nt: TGTGCCAGCATCCCCTTTGCGGGGTCGAACACCGGGGAGCTGTTTTTT

j_gene: TRBJ2-3
abundance: .
d_gene: .
v_gene: TRBV4-3
CDR3aa: CASSQAGTDTQYF
CDR3nt: TGCGCCAGCAGCCAAGCCGGTACAGATACGCAGTATTTT

j_gene: TRBJ1-4
abundance: few
d_gene: .
v_gene: TRBV2
CDR3aa: CASTYSATNEKLFF
CDR3nt: TGTGCCAGCACCTACAGTGCAACTAATGAAAAACTGTTTTTT

j_gene: TRBJ2-5
abundance: .
d_gene: TRBD2
v_gene: TRBV7-9
CDR3aa: CASSFLAGGGETQYF
CDR3nt: TGTGCCAGCAGCTTTCTAGCGGGAGGGGGTGAGACCCAGTACTTC

j_gene: TRBJ1-5
abundance: few
d_gene: .
v_gene: TRBV12-5
CDR3aa: CASGLSPAEANNQPQHF
CDR3nt: TGTGCTAGTGGTTTGTCGCCAGCCGAAGCGAACAATCAGCCCCAGCATTTT

j_gene: TRBJ2-3
abundance: .
d_gene: .
v_gene: TRBV11-2
CDR3aa: CASSLESVGGGGTQYF
CDR3nt: TGTGCCAGCAGCTTAGAGTCGGTCGGAGGGGGCGGTACGCAGTATTTT

j_gene: TRBJ2-7
abundance: .
d_gene: .
v_gene: TRBV19
CDR3aa: CASSSSRSSYEQYF
CDR3nt: TGTGCCAGTAGTTCCTCACGGAGCTCCTACGAGCAGTACTTC

j_gene: TRBJ1-1
abundance: .
d_gene: .
v_gene: TRBV7-9
CDR3aa: CASSPGGGLNTEAFF
CDR3nt: TGTGCCAGCAGCCCTGGGGGGGGCCTGAACACTGAAGCTTTCTTT

j_gene: TRBJ2-7
abundance: once
d_gene: TRBD1
v_gene: TRBV28
CDR3aa: CASSFNQGDTPYEQYF
CDR3nt: TGTGCCAGCAGTTTCAATCAGGGGGACACCCCCTACGAGCAGTACTTC

j_gene: TRBJ2-3
abundance: .
d_gene: TRBD2
v_gene: TRBV10-3
CDR3aa: CAISGVTSGGPDF
CDR3nt: TGTGCCATCAGTGGTGTGACTAGCGGGGGGCCTGACTTT

j_gene: TRBJ1-4
abundance: .
d_gene: TRBD1
v_gene: TRBV4-1
CDR3aa: CASSQERTGGFEKLFF
CDR3nt: TGCGCCAGCAGCCAAGAACGGACAGGTGGTTTCGAAAAACTGTTTTTT

j_gene: TRBJ2-2
abundance: once
d_gene: .
v_gene: TRBV5-1
CDR3aa: CASSIFPDTGELFF
CDR3nt: TGCGCCAGCAGCATTTTCCCCGACACCGGGGAGCTGTTTTTT

j_gene: TRBJ1-4
abundance: .
d_gene: .
v_gene: TRBV7-2
CDR3aa: CASSLHFTGTNEKLFF
CDR3nt: TGTGCCAGCAGCTTACACTTCACAGGGACTAATGAAAAACTGTTTTTT

j_gene: TRBJ1-4
abundance: .
d_gene: .
v_gene: TRBV19
CDR3aa: CASSTPRLGNEKLFF
CDR3nt: TGTGCCAGTAGTACCCCCCGACTGGGTAATGAAAAACTGTTTTTT

j_gene: TRBJ2-3
abundance: .
d_gene: TRBD1
v_gene: TRBV5-1
CDR3aa: CASSIDRGKTDTQYF
CDR3nt: TGCGCCAGCAGCATCGACAGGGGGAAGACAGATACGCAGTATTTT

j_gene: TRBJ1-2
abundance: .
d_gene: TRBD1
v_gene: TRBV11-2
CDR3aa: CASSLVGTGGSGYTF
CDR3nt: TGTGCCAGCAGCTTAGTGGGGACAGGGGGCTCTGGCTACACCTTC

j_gene: TRBJ1-6
abundance: .
d_gene: TRBD1
v_gene: TRBV2
CDR3aa: CASSVGQGGNSPLHF
CDR3nt: TGTGCCAGCAGTGTCGGACAGGGCGGCAATTCACCCCTCCACTTT

j_gene: TRBJ2-2
abundance: once
d_gene: .
v_gene: TRBV29-1
CDR3aa: CSARTGGSGTNTGELFF
CDR3nt: TGCAGCGCCCGGACAGGCGGTAGCGGGACGAACACCGGGGAGCTGTTTTTT

j_gene: TRBJ1-6
abundance: .
d_gene: .
v_gene: TRBV6-1
CDR3aa: CASSREEGSPLHF
CDR3nt: TGTGCCAGCTCCAGGGAGGAAGGATCACCCCTCCACTTT

j_gene: TRBJ2-3
abundance: .
d_gene: .
v_gene: TRBV5-6
CDR3aa: CASSLVRTDTDTQYF
CDR3nt: TGTGCCAGCAGCTTGGTCCGGACAGACACAGATACGCAGTATTTT

j_gene: TRBJ2-1
abundance: .
d_gene: .
v_gene: TRBV7-2
CDR3aa: CASSLEGGSYNEQFF
CDR3nt: TGTGCCAGCAGCTTAGAGGGAGGATCCTACAATGAGCAGTTCTTC

j_gene: TRBJ1-3
abundance: .
d_gene: TRBD1
v_gene: TRBV7-9
CDR3aa: CASSLAGQKGGNTIYF
CDR3nt: TGTGCCAGCAGCTTAGCGGGACAGAAAGGTGGAAACACCATATATTTT